This T cell receptor beta chain was sequenced in a study of blood T cell repertoires in COVID-19. The germline V and J ends were trimmed by 6 bases and 8 bases, with 16 bases remaining between them. This CDR3 region has 13 residues. Study processing details: It was from reference gene primer amplification that nucleated cell counts were estimated. Profiling relied on immunoSEQ multiplex PCR, and the TCRdb table lists in-frame clones only, not all of them. That table is the source of V, J and clone size, and D and trimming were worked out from the DNA. The data show more than 300,000 clones, 90% seen once.

The receptor's source is a woman aged 30 to 39 who had been exposed to COVID-19. The sequenced sample was PBMCs or T cells enriched from blood (not recorded which). This rearrangement joins TRBV12-3 or TRBV12-4 to TRBJ1-2, with D possibly matching TRBD1 (6 bases). The CDR3 is CASSPTGTKGYTF. CDR3 nucleotides: TGTGCCAGCAGCCCGACAGGAACGAAGGGCTACACCTTC.